This TCR beta chain was documented in a study of T cell responses to AZD1222 COVID-19 vaccine. Only in-frame clones appear in the TCRdb table, and some are missing; sequencing was by immunoSEQ multiplex PCR. The table lists around 150,000 clones, around 95% of them singletons. About this clone itself: As yet, its antigen is unknown.

Notes on the study in general: Spike-specific TCR breadth and depth went up after people got two AZD1222 doses. Within unmutated variant regions lay the reported targets of nearly half of spike-specific TCRs. Among vaccine-associated CD4 TCRs, coverage spanned spike, with dominance at 160-218 and 743-854. It was only after the peak T cell response that any repertoires were sampled.

The V segment lost 7 bases and the J segment 11 bases; nucleotides outside the gene matches: 13. CDR1 SEHNR and CDR2 FQNEAQ come from the germline V gene (reference sequence). CDR3 length: 13 residues. The sequences come from peripheral blood, collected on day 0 of AZD1222 vaccination. This TCR came from an adult in good health. V usage is TRBV7-9 and J usage is TRBJ1-2; TRBD1 matches at 7 bases. The CDR3 spells CASIEERLQGYTF. CDR3 nucleotide sequence: TGTGCCAGCATCGAGGAAAGACTACAGGGGTACACCTTC.